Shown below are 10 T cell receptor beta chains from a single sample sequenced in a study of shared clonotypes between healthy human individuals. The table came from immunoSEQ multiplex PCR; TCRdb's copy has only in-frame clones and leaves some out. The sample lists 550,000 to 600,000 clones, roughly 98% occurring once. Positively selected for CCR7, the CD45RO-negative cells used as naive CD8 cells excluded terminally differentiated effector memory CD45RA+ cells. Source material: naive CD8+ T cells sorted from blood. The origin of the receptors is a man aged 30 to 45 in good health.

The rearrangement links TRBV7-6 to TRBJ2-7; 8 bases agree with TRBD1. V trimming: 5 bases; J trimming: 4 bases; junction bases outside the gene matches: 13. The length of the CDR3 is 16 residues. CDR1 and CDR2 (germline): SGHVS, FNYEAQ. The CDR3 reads CASSPAVGQVQYEQYF. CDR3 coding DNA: TGTGCCAGCAGCCCTGCCGTGGGACAGGTCCAATACGAGCAGTACTTC.

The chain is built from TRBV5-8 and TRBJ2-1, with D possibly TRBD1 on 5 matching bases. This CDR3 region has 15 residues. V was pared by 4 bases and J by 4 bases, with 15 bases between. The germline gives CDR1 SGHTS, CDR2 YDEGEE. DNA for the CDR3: TGTGCCAGCAGCGTGAGACAGAGTGTTTACAATGAGCAGTTCTTC. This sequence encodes CASSVRQSVYNEQFF.

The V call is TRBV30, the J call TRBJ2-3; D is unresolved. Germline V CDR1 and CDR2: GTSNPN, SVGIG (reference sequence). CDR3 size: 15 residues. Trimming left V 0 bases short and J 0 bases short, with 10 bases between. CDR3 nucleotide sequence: TGTGCCTGGAGTGTACAAGGACGTAGCACAGATACGCAGTATTTT. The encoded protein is CAWSVQGRSTDTQYF.

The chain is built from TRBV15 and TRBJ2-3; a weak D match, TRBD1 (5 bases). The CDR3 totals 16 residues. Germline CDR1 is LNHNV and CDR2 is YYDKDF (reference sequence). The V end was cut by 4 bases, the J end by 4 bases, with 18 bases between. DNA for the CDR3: TGTGCCACCAGCAACCCGGACATCACTGTGGCAGATACGCAGTATTTT. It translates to CATSNPDITVADTQYF.

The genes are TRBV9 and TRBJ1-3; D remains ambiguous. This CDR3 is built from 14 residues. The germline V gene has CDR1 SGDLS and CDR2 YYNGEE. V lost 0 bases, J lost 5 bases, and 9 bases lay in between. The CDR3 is CASSVEGARNTIYF. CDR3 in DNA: TGTGCCAGCAGCGTAGAGGGTGCTCGAAACACCATATATTTT.

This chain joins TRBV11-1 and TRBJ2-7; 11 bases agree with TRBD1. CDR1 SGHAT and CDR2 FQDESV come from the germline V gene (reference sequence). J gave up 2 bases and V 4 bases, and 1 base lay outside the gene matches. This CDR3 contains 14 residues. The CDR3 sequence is CASSWGQGAYEQYF. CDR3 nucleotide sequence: TGTGCCAGCAGCTGGGGACAGGGGGCCTACGAGCAGTACTTC.

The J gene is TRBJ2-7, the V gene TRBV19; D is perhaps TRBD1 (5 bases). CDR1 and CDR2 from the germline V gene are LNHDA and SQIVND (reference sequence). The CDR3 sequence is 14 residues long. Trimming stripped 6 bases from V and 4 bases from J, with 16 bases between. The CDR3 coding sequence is TGTGCCAGTAGGCCGACAGACCTGTCGTACGAGCAGTACTTC. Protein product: CASRPTDLSYEQYF.

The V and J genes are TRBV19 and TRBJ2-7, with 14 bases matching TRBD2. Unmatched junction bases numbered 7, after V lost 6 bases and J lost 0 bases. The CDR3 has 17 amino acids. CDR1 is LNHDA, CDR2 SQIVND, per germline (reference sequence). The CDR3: CASSGTSGRHSSYEQYF. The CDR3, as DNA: TGTGCCAGTAGCGGGACTAGCGGGAGACACAGCTCCTACGAGCAGTACTTC.

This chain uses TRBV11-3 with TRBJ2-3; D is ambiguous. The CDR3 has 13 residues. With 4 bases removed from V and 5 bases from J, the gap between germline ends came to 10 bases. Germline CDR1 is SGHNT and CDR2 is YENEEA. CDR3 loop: CASSSPPVDTQYF. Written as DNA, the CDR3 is TGTGCCAGCAGCTCCCCACCCGTAGATACGCAGTATTTT.

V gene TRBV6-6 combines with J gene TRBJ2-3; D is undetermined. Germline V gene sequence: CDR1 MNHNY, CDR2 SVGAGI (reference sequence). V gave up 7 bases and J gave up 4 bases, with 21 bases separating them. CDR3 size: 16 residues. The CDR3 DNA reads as TGTGCCAGCACCACATTTTACGAGGAGAACGCAGATACGCAGTATTTT. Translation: CASTTFYEENADTQYF.